This T cell receptor (beta chain) is drawn from a study of graft-versus-host responses after intestinal transplantation. For the study at large: The recipients all started with anti-thymocyte globulin induction and then took tacrolimus and steroids for 2 to 4 years. Study-level points and caveats: Early after transplant, HvG declines were associated with peak levels of circulating GvH clones. Recipient-marrow GvH clones were detected, some having first appeared in ileum or blood.

Notes on this clone: The antigen remains unidentified.

Assay used: immunoSEQ multiplex PCR; TCRdb lists only in-frame clones, some missing. This table has 90,000 to 150,000 clones, 85% to 95% appearing once. This CDR3 spans 15 amino acids. V shed 6 bases and J shed 5 bases, with 16 bases lying between them. CDR1 and CDR2 from the germline V gene are MNHNY and SVGAGI (reference sequence). This sample comprised unstimulated CD8+ T cells sorted from spleen or lymph node cells, obtained before intestinal transplant. The sequence was collected from a human donor who received an intestinal transplant. The V gene is TRBV6-6, the J gene TRBJ1-4; the D is unclear. DNA of the CDR3: TGTGCCAGCAGCCCTTACGACACAGAAAATGAAAAACTGTTTTTT. This encodes CASSPYDTENEKLFF.